A single sample is the source of the 18 T cell receptor beta chains below, sequenced in a study of cytomegalovirus exposure and HLA in healthy donors (dated by TCRdb to 2015 to 2018). Libraries came from the immunoSEQ multiplex PCR assay. The multiplex PCR relied on a mix of 60 forward primers for TCR Vbeta segments and 13 reverse primers for TCR Jbeta segments. TCRdb holds this immuneACCESS table with in-frame rearrangements only. Some clones are missing; in checked studies, unresolved V genes explain under half, and the rest has no known cause. The sample table contains about 180,000 clones; only one count was recorded for about 85% of them. Of the sample, 1% falls within the top ten clones. Specimen: PBMCs. Receptor source: a boy between 2 and 10 years old in good health and CMV-seronegative.

This chain links TRBV5-6 with TRBJ2-7; 8 bases are shared with TRBD1. Germline V gene data show CDR1 as SGHDT and CDR2 as YYEEEE. This CDR3 has 16 residues. Trimming at V came to 3 bases and at J to 1 base, leaving 9 bases not matched to a gene. CDR3 residues: CASSSRDRPSSYEQYF. CDR3 coding DNA: TGTGCCAGCAGCTCCCGGGACAGGCCCAGTTCCTACGAGCAGTACTTC.

DNA of the CDR3: TGCGCCAGCAGTCGGGGACAGGGAGGTTTGGAAGAGACCCAGTACTTC. Its translation is CASSRGQGGLEETQYF. The genes are TRBV5-1 and TRBJ2-5; 9 nucleotides agree with TRBD1. J lost 3 bases, V lost 5 bases, and 11 bases had no gene match. This CDR3 is built from 16 residues. Germline V gives CDR1 SGHRS, CDR2 YFSETQ.

This chain links TRBV27 with TRBJ2-6, with 9 bases lining up with TRBD2. This CDR3 contains 17 residues. V lost 8 bases to trimming and J lost 4 bases; unmatched junction nucleotides: 12. CDR1 and CDR2 from the germline V gene are MNHEY and SMNVEV (reference sequence). As DNA, the CDR3 is TGTGCCAGCCATAGCGGGAGATCTCGGTTGGGGGCCAACGTCCTGACTTTC. Encoded protein: CASHSGRSRLGANVLTF.

The chain employs TRBV9 and TRBJ1-2, with a tentative D call TRBD1 (6 bases). V lost 2 bases and J lost 7, with 12 bases in between. The CDR3 consists of 13 residues. Germline V CDR1 and CDR2: SGDLS, YYNGEE. CDR3 residues: CASSVSGAGGYTF. CDR3 coding DNA: TGTGCCAGCAGCGTTTCAGGGGCGGGTGGCTACACCTTC.

V usage is TRBV6-7 and J usage is TRBJ1-1; D is possibly TRBD1 (5 bases). TRBV6-7 is sorted into the ORF group, with uncertain function. Trimming removed 6 bases from V and 1 base from J, with 18 bases in between. The CDR3 has 16 residues. DNA for the CDR3: TGTGCCAGCAGCAAAGGTAGCGGGACGGCGAACACTGAAGCTTTCTTT. Translated: CASSKGSGTANTEAFF.

The chain uses TRBV13 and TRBJ2-1; 7 bases map to TRBD1. This CDR3 region has 15 residues. V was clipped by 5 bases and J by 3 bases; unmatched bases: 7. Germline CDR1 and CDR2: PRHDT and FYEKMQ (reference sequence). CDR3 in DNA: TGTGCCAGCAGCGGCCCCGACAGGGACTACAATGAGCAGTTCTTC. As protein: CASSGPDRDYNEQFF.

This chain links TRBV6-5 with TRBJ2-7; TRBD1 matches 9 bases. CDR3 size: 15 residues. The germline CDR1 and CDR2 sequences are MNHEY and SVGAGI. V shed 6 bases and J 3 bases; nucleotides not matched to a gene: 9. The CDR3 sequence: CASSETGTGIYEQYF. The CDR3 nucleotides are TGTGCCAGCAGCGAAACCGGGACAGGGATCTACGAGCAGTACTTC.

The chain employs TRBV28 and TRBJ2-2; D remains unclear. Trimming cost V 7 bases and J 6 bases, with 6 bases left between them. Germline V lookup: CDR1 MDHEN, CDR2 SYDVKM. This CDR3 is 11 amino acids long. Here the CDR3 DNA reads TGTGCCAGCAACACCCCCGGGGAGCTGTTTTTT. Protein sequence: CASNTPGELFF. The complete variable domain, with remaining parts taken from reference TRBV28 and TRBJ2-2, reads DVKVTQSSRYLVKRTGEKVFLECVQDMDHENMFWYRQDPGLGLRLIYFSYDVKMKEKGDIPEGYSVSREKKERFSLILESASTNQTSMYLCASNTPGELFFGEGSRLTVL.

As for this clone: A junction boundary mismatches the germline segment, possibly from a read error. This chain links TRBV7-9 with TRBJ2-7; 12 nucleotides match TRBD1. CDR3 length: 16 residues. CDR1 and CDR2 from the germline V gene are SEHNR and FQNEAQ (reference sequence). DNA for the CDR3: TGTTCCAGCAGCTCAGAGGGACAGGGGGCCCACTACGAGCAGTACTTC. It encodes CSSSSEGQGAHYEQYF.

CDR3 bases: TGTGCCAGCAGCTTGGGCCGAGGACAGGGAGGAAGTAGGGCTTTCTTT. It yields the protein CASSLGRGQGGSRAFF. The gene calls are TRBV11-2 and TRBJ1-1; 8 bases agree with TRBD1. This CDR3 contains 16 residues. With V trimmed by 3 bases and J by 11 bases, 17 bases remained unmatched. The germline V gene encodes CDR1 SGHAT and CDR2 FQNNGV.

The chain joins TRBV30 to TRBJ1-5; 7 bases align to TRBD1. The V gene end was trimmed by 2 bases and the J gene end by 0 bases; junction bases not matched to a gene: 4. Germline V gene data show CDR1 as GTSNPN and CDR2 as SVGIG (reference sequence). The CDR3 covers 15 residues. CDR3 loop: CAWSSGQYSNQPQHF. The DNA for the CDR3 is TGTGCCTGGAGTTCGGGACAGTATAGCAATCAGCCCCAGCATTTT. Together with reference TRBV30 and TRBJ1-5, the CDR3 gives the full variable domain: SQTIHQWPATLVQPVGSPLSLECTVEGTSNPNLYWYRQAAGRGLQLLFYSVGIGQISSEVPQNLSASRPQDRQFILSSKKLLLSDSGFYLCAWSSGQYSNQPQHFGDGTRLSIL.

The genes are TRBV13 and TRBJ2-3; TRBD2 matches at 9 bases. Unmatched junction bases numbered 14, after V lost 2 bases and J lost 2 bases. The CDR3 loop spans 19 amino acids. From germline, CDR1 is PRHDT and CDR2 FYEKMQ (reference sequence). CDR3 DNA: TGTGCCAGCAGCTTAATAGGGGCGGGGGGGCCGGATCTCACAGATACGCAGTATTTT. Residues: CASSLIGAGGPDLTDTQYF.

The rearrangement links TRBV7-9 to TRBJ2-2; D perhaps matches TRBD2 (7 bases). Per germline, CDR1 SEHNR and CDR2 FQNEAQ (reference sequence). V was clipped by 5 bases and J by 1 base, with 14 bases between them. This CDR3 is built from 16 residues. CDR3 nucleotide sequence: TGTGCCAGCAGCGCGTGGCGGGGGCGGAACACCGGGGAGCTGTTTTTT. Its translation is CASSAWRGRNTGELFF. The variable domain in full, completed from reference TRBV7-9 and TRBJ2-2, reads DTGVSQNPRHKITKRGQNVTFRCDPISEHNRLYWYRQTLGQGPEFLTYFQNEAQLEKSRLLSDRFSAERPKGSFSTLEIQRTEQGDSAMYLCASSAWRGRNTGELFFGEGSRLTVL.

This clone was detected only once. The chain links TRBV5-1 to TRBJ1-2; the D is unclear. The CDR3 consists of 12 residues. CDR1 is SGHRS, CDR2 YFSETQ, per germline. The V end lost 0 bases, the J end lost 5 bases, and 5 bases lay between the germline ends. CDR3 protein: CASSLAPYGYTF. Written as DNA, the CDR3 is TGCGCCAGCAGCTTGGCCCCGTATGGCTACACCTTC.

The chain combines TRBV2 with TRBJ1-2; no clear D. Germline CDR1 is SNHLY and CDR2 is FYNNEI. Trimming took off 7 bases at V and 7 bases at J, with 10 bases between the two ends. The CDR3 contains 11 residues. CDR3 loop: CASIDYGGYTF. DNA for the CDR3: TGTGCCAGCATCGATTACGGTGGCTACACCTTC.

This rearrangement joins TRBV6-6 to TRBJ1-6; TRBD1 matches 7 bases. The J segment lost 8 bases and the V segment lost 6 bases, leaving 13 bases of the junction unmatched. The CDR3 has 16 residues. Germline V gene data show CDR1 as MNHNY and CDR2 as SVGAGI (reference sequence). The CDR3 region is CASSPRQGGFDSPLHF. CDR3 sequence (DNA): TGTGCCAGCAGCCCCCGGCAGGGGGGTTTCGATTCACCCCTCCACTTT.

Only a few counts were recorded for this clone. V gene TRBV5-6 combines with J gene TRBJ1-2, with 8 nucleotides matching TRBD1. V gave up 2 bases and J gave up 4 bases; unmatched junction bases: 4. CDR3 length: 14 residues. The germline V gene has CDR1 SGHDT and CDR2 YYEEEE. DNA of the CDR3: TGTGCCAGCAGCTTACGGCAGGGGGCCTATGGCTACACCTTC. Translation gives CASSLRQGAYGYTF.

CDR3 region: CASSQDLAGGQVTQYF. DNA of the CDR3: TGTGCCAGCAGCCAGGACCTAGCGGGAGGTCAGGTGACCCAGTACTTC. V gene TRBV4-2 combines with J gene TRBJ2-5, with 11 bases lining up with TRBD2. The J segment lost 7 bases and the V segment lost 3 bases, leaving 10 bases of the junction unmatched. Germline V lookup: CDR1 LGHNA, CDR2 YNFKEQ. The CDR3 sequence is 16 residues long.